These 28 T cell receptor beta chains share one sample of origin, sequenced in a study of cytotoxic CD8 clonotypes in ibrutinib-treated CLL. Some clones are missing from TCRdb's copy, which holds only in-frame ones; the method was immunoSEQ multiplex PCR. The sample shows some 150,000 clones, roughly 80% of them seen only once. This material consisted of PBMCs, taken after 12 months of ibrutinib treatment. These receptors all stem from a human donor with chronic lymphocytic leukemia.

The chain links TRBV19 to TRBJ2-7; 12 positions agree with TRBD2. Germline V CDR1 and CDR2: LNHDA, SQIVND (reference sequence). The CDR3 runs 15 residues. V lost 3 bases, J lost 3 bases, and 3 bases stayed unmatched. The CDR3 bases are TGTGCCAGTAGTATGACTAGCGGGAGTTTCTACGAGCAGTACTTC. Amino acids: CASSMTSGSFYEQYF.

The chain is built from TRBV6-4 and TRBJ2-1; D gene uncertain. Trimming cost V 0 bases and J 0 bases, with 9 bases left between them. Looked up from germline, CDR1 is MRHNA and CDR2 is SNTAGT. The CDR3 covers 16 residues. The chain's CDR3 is CASSDSRESSYNEQFF. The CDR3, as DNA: TGTGCCAGCAGTGACTCCCGCGAGAGCTCCTACAATGAGCAGTTCTTC.

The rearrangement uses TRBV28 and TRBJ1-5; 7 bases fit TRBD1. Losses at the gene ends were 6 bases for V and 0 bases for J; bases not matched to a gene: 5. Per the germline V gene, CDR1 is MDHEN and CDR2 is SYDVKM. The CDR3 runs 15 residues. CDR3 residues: CASSTGQYSNQPQHF. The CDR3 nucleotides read TGTGCCAGCAGCACGGGACAGTATAGCAATCAGCCCCAGCATTTT.

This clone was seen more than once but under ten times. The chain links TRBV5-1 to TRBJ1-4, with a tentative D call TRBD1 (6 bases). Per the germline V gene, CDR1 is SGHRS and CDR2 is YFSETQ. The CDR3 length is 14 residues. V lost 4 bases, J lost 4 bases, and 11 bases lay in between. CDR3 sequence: CASSPTGFNEKLFF. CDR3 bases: TGCGCCAGCAGCCCCACAGGGTTTAATGAAAAACTGTTTTTT.

This CDR3 reads CASTPGHLWYEQYF. CDR3 coding DNA: TGTGCCAGCACCCCAGGACACCTTTGGTACGAGCAGTACTTC. V and J are TRBV25-1 and TRBJ2-7; TRBD1 might be the D (5 bases). This CDR3 has 14 amino acids. Per germline, CDR1 MGHDK and CDR2 SYGVNS. The V end lost 7 bases, the J end lost 4 bases, and 17 bases lay between the germline ends.

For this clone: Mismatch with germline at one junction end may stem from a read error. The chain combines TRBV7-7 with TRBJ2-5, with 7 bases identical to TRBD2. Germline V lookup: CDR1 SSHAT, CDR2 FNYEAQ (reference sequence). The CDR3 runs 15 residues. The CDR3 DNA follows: TGTGCTAGCAGCTTACTAGCGACGGTCCAAGAGACCCAGTACTTC. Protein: CASSLLATVQETQYF.

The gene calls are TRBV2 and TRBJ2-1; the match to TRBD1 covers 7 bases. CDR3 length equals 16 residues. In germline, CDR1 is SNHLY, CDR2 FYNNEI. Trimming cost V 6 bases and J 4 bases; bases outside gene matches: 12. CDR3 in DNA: TGTGCCAGCAGCCGAGAGACAGTACAGGGGTACAATGAGCAGTTCTTC. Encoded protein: CASSRETVQGYNEQFF.

The CDR3 DNA follows: TGTGCCAGCAGTCCGACCGGGACAGGGAAGACCGGGGAGCTGTTTTTT. As protein: CASSPTGTGKTGELFF. This sequence joins TRBV28 and TRBJ2-2; 9 positions agree with TRBD1. CDR3 length: 16 residues. With 5 bases clipped from V and 5 bases from J, the junction kept 9 bases outside the gene matches. Germline-derived CDR1 and CDR2 are MDHEN and SYDVKM.

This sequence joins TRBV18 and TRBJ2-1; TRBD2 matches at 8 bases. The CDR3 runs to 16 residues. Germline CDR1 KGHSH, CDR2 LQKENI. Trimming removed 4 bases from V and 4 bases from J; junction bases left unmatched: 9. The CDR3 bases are TGTGCCAGCTCACAAATAGTAGCGGGATTATACAATGAGCAGTTCTTC. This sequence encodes CASSQIVAGLYNEQFF.

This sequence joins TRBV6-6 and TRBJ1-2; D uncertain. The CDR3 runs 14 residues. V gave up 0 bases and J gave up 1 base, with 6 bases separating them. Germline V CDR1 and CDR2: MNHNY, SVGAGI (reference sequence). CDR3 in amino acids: CASSYSLVNYGYTF. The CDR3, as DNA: TGTGCCAGCAGTTACTCGTTGGTTAACTATGGCTACACCTTC.

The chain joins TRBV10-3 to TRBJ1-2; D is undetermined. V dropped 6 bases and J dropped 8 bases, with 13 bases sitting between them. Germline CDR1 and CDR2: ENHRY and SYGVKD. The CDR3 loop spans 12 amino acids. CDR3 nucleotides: TGTGCCATCAGGAAGGGATTCGAGGGCTACACCTTC. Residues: CAIRKGFEGYTF.

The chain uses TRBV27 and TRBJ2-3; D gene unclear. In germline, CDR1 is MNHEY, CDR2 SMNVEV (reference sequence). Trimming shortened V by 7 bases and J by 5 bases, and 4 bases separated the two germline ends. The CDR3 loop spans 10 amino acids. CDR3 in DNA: TGTGCCAGCATTGGAGATACGCAGTATTTT. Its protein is CASIGDTQYF.

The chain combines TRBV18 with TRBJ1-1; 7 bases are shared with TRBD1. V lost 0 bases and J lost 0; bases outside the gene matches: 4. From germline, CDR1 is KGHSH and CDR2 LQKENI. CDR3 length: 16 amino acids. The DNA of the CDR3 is TGTGCCAGCTCACCACCGACAGGGAGCATGAACACTGAAGCTTTCTTT. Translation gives CASSPPTGSMNTEAFF.

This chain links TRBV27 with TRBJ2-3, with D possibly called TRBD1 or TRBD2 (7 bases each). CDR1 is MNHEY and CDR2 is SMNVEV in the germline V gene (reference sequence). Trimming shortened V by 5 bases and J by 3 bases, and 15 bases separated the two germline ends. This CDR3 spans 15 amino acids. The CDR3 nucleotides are TGTGCCAGCAGTACTCGACAGGGAGGGACAGATACGCAGTATTTT. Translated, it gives CASSTRQGGTDTQYF.

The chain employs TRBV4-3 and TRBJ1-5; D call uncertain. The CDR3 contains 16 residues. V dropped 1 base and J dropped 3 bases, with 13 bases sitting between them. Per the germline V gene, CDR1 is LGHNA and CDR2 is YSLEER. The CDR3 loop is CASSQALGQTNQPQHF. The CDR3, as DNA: TGCGCCAGCAGCCAAGCCTTAGGTCAGACCAATCAGCCCCAGCATTTT.

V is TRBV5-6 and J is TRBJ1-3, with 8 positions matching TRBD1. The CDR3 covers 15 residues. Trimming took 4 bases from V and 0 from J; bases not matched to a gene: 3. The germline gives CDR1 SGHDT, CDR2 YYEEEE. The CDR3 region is CASSLDRGSGNTIYF. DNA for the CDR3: TGTGCCAGCAGCCTAGACAGGGGCTCTGGAAACACCATATATTTT.

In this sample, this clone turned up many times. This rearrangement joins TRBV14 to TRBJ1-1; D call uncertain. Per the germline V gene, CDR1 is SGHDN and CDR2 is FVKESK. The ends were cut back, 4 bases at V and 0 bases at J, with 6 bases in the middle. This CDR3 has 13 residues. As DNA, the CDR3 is TGTGCCAGCAGCCGAGACTTGAACACTGAAGCTTTCTTT. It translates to CASSRDLNTEAFF. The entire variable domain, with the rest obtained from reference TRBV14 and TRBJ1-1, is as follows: EAGVTQFPSHSVIEKGQTVTLRCDPISGHDNLYWYRRVMGKEIKFLLHFVKESKQDESGMPNNRFLAERTGGTYSTLKVQPAELEDSGVYFCASSRDLNTEAFFGQGTRLTVV.

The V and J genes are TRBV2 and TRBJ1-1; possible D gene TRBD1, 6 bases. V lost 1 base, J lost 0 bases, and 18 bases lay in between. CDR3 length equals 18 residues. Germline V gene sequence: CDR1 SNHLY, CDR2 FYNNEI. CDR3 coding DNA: TGTGCCAGCAGTGAAGTTGGGGTTACAGGGTTCATGAACACTGAAGCTTTCTTT. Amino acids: CASSEVGVTGFMNTEAFF. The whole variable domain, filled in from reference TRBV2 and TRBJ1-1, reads EPEVTQTPSHQVTQMGQEVILRCVPISNHLYFYWYRQILGQKVEFLVSFYNNEISEKSEIFDDQFSVERPDGSNFTLKIRSTKLEDSAMYFCASSEVGVTGFMNTEAFFGQGTRLTVV.

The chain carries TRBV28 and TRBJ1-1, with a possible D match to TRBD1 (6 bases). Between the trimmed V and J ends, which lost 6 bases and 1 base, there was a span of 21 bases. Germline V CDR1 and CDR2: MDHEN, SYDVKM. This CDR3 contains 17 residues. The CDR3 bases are TGTGCCAGCAGGGTTGCCCCGGGGGCGGGGGGGAACACTGAAGCTTTCTTT. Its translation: CASRVAPGAGGNTEAFF.

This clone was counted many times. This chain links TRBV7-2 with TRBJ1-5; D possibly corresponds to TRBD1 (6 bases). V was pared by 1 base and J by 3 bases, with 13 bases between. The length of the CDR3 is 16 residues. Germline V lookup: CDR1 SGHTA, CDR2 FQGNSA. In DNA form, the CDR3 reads TGTGCCAGCAGCTTAGGGACAGCAATATACAATCAGCCCCAGCATTTT. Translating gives CASSLGTAIYNQPQHF.

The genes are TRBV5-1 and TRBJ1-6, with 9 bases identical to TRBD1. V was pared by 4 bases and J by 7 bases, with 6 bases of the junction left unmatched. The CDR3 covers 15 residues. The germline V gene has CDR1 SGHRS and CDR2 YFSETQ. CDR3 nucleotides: TGCGCCAGCAGCGCCTCCGGGACAGGGAATTCACCCCTCCACTTT. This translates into CASSASGTGNSPLHF.

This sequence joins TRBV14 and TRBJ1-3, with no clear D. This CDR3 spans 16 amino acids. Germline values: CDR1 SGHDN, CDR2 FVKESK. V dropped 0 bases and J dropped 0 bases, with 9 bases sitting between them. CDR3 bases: TGTGCCAGCAGCCAAGAATTTTGGGGCTCTGGAAACACCATATATTTT. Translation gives CASSQEFWGSGNTIYF. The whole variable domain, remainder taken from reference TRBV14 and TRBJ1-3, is EAGVTQFPSHSVIEKGQTVTLRCDPISGHDNLYWYRRVMGKEIKFLLHFVKESKQDESGMPNNRFLAERTGGTYSTLKVQPAELEDSGVYFCASSQEFWGSGNTIYFGEGSWLTVV.

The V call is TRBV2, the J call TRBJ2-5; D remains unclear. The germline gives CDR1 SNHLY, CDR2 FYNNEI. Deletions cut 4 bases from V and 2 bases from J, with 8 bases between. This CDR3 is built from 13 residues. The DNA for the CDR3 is TGTGCCAGCAGTGGAGGTCTTCAAGAGACCCAGTACTTC. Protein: CASSGGLQETQYF.

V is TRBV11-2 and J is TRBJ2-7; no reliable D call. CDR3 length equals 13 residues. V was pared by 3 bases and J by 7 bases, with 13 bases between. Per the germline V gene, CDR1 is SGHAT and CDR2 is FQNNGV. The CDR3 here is CASSFSGSREQYF. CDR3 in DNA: TGTGCCAGCAGCTTCTCCGGTTCGCGAGAGCAGTACTTC.

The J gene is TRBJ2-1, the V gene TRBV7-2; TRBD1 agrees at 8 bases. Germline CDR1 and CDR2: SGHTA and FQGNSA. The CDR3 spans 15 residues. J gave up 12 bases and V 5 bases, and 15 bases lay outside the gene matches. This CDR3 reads CASSTPTGVAARQFF. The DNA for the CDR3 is TGTGCCAGCAGCACACCGACAGGGGTCGCTGCACGGCAGTTCTTC.

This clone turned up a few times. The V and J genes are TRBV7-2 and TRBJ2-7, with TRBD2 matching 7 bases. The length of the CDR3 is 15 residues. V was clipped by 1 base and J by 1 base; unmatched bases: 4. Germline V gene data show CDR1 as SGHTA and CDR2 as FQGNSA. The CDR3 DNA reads TGTGCCAGCAGCTTAGTAGGGGAGGGGTCCTACGAGCAGTACTTC. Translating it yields CASSLVGEGSYEQYF.

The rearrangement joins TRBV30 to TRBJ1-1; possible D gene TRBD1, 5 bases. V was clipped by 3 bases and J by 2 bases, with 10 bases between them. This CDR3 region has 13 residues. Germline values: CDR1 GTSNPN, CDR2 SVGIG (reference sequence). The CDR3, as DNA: TGTGCCTGGAGAGGGGCCGGTAACACTGAAGCTTTCTTT. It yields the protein CAWRGAGNTEAFF.

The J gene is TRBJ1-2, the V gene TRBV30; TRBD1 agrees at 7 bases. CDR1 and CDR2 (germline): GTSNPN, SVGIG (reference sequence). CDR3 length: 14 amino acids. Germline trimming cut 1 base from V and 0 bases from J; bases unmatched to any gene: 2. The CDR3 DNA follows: TGTGCCTGGAGTGGGACAGGAACTAACTATGGCTACACCTTC. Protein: CAWSGTGTNYGYTF.